The subject of this entry is one T cell receptor (beta chain). The antigen remains unidentified. The CDR3 is 14 amino acids. Trimming left V 5 bases short and J 3 bases short, with 13 bases between. Germline V lookup: CDR1 SGHTA, CDR2 FQGTGA. The data belong to a study of Ad26.COV2.S vaccination and SARS-CoV-2 variants. Profiling relied on immunoSEQ multiplex PCR, and the TCRdb table lists in-frame clones only, not all of them. Of roughly 380,000 clones in the sample, about 90% are singletons; the top ten hold 3% to 5%. Study-wide results and caveats: Measures of TCR breadth and depth may have fallen short of total T cell responses. Vaccinees showed greater spike-specific TCR breadth than placebo recipients.

The source is a human donor who had recovered from COVID-19. The genes are TRBV7-3 and TRBJ1-1, with D maybe TRBD1 (6 bases). The sample in question was peripheral blood, obtained after recovery from COVID-19. CDR3 DNA: TGTGCCAGCAGCATACAGGGCTGGCACACTGAAGCTTTCTTT. It is translated as CASSIQGWHTEAFF.